These T cell receptor beta chains were read from a single sample in a study of Ad26.COV2.S vaccination and SARS-CoV-2 variants. Measured with immunoSEQ multiplex PCR; TCRdb has only the in-frame clones, and not every one. The sample has almost 400,000 clones; about 91% are singletons. Sequenced here: peripheral blood, sampled in a trial of Ad26.COV2.S vaccine versus placebo. The receptors stem from a person between 18 and 65 years old who received the Ad26.COV2.S COVID-19 vaccine or a placebo. Both conserved end residues are part of each CDR3. Each record gives: CDR3 DNA, CDR3 protein, V gene, J gene, clone size, D gene. A D gene is named only where the DNA matches it firmly. The listing skips clone size in some rows; elsewhere it reads once, few, many or a size class.

CDR3nt: TGTGCCTGGAGTGTACTGGTCGAAGCTTTCTTT
CDR3aa: CAWSVLVEAFF
v_gene: TRBV30
j_gene: TRBJ1-1
abundance: once
d_gene: -

CDR3nt: TGTGCCAGCAGTTACTCCGCAAGGGAGACCCAGTACTTC
CDR3aa: CASSYSARETQYF
v_gene: TRBV6-5
j_gene: TRBJ2-5
abundance: -
d_gene: -

CDR3nt: TGCGCCAGCAGCTTGGATCGGGGTGAATTAACCGGGGAGCTGTTTTTT
CDR3aa: CASSLDRGELTGELFF
v_gene: TRBV5-1
j_gene: TRBJ2-2
abundance: few
d_gene: -

CDR3nt: TGTGCCAGCAGTTTTCGACAGGGGGCTGGGGCCAACGTCCTGACTTTC
CDR3aa: CASSFRQGAGANVLTF
v_gene: TRBV14
j_gene: TRBJ2-6
abundance: -
d_gene: TRBD1

CDR3nt: TGTGCCAGCAGTTCTCCCGGGACAGTTAATTCACCCCTCCACTTT
CDR3aa: CASSSPGTVNSPLHF
v_gene: TRBV28
j_gene: TRBJ1-6
abundance: -
d_gene: TRBD1

CDR3nt: TGTGCCAGCTCACCCCGGGACTTCTTGAGCTCCTACAATGAGCAGTTCTTC
CDR3aa: CASSPRDFLSSYNEQFF
v_gene: TRBV18
j_gene: TRBJ2-1
abundance: -
d_gene: -

CDR3nt: TGTGCCAGCAGCCAGTCGGACAACTATGGCTACACCTTC
CDR3aa: CASSQSDNYGYTF
v_gene: TRBV4-2
j_gene: TRBJ1-2
abundance: -
d_gene: -

CDR3nt: TGCGCCAGCAGCTTGAGTACTAAGGGGGGGACTGAAGCTTTCTTT
CDR3aa: CASSLSTKGGTEAFF
v_gene: TRBV5-1
j_gene: TRBJ1-1
abundance: -
d_gene: -

CDR3nt: TGTGCCAGCAGTTCTGCTACACTAGCGGGAGGGACCTACGAGCAGTACTTC
CDR3aa: CASSSATLAGGTYEQYF
v_gene: TRBV28
j_gene: TRBJ2-7
abundance: -
d_gene: TRBD2

CDR3nt: TGTGCCAGCAGCTTAGGGGAGACTGAAGCTTTCTTT
CDR3aa: CASSLGETEAFF
v_gene: TRBV7-8
j_gene: TRBJ1-1
abundance: -
d_gene: -

CDR3nt: TGTGCCAGCAGTCGAGCCGGGACTAGCGGGTCCCCCGACTTC
CDR3aa: CASSRAGTSGSPDF
v_gene: TRBV28
j_gene: TRBJ2-7
abundance: few
d_gene: TRBD2

CDR3nt: TGTGCCAGCAGTTTAGGGCAGGGGGTTAGGAATGAGCAGTTCTTC
CDR3aa: CASSLGQGVRNEQFF
v_gene: TRBV28
j_gene: TRBJ2-1
abundance: -
d_gene: TRBD1

CDR3nt: TGTGCCAGCATGTGGGACACCAACACTGAAGCTTTCTTT
CDR3aa: CASMWDTNTEAFF
v_gene: TRBV2
j_gene: TRBJ1-1
abundance: -
d_gene: -

CDR3nt: TGCAGCGTTGCGGACGGGACACTTCAAAATGAAAAACTGTTTTTT
CDR3aa: CSVADGTLQNEKLFF
v_gene: TRBV29-1
j_gene: TRBJ1-4
abundance: once
d_gene: -

CDR3nt: TGCGCCAGCAGCCCTGGGACTGTATCTGTGGATACGCAGTATTTT
CDR3aa: CASSPGTVSVDTQYF
v_gene: TRBV5-1
j_gene: TRBJ2-3
abundance: -
d_gene: -

CDR3nt: TGTGCCAGCAGCCTAGGGGACCTGGGGAACACCGGGGAGCTGTTTTTT
CDR3aa: CASSLGDLGNTGELFF
v_gene: TRBV5-8
j_gene: TRBJ2-2
abundance: once
d_gene: -

CDR3nt: TGTGCCAGCAGCTTAGCCCCAACTAGCGTAAACTACGAGCAGTACTTC
CDR3aa: CASSLAPTSVNYEQYF
v_gene: TRBV7-6
j_gene: TRBJ2-7
abundance: -
d_gene: TRBD2

CDR3nt: TGTGCCAGCAGAGGCCCCCAGGGGGGGGCCAAAAACATTCAGTACTTC
CDR3aa: CASRGPQGGAKNIQYF
v_gene: TRBV25-1
j_gene: TRBJ2-4
abundance: once
d_gene: -

CDR3nt: TGTGCCAGCAGTTATGTCGGGGGGACGACAGATACGCAGTATTTT
CDR3aa: CASSYVGGTTDTQYF
v_gene: TRBV6-5
j_gene: TRBJ2-3
abundance: -
d_gene: TRBD2

CDR3nt: TGTGCCAGCAGTCTGACCGGCTCCTACGAGCAGTACTTC
CDR3aa: CASSLTGSYEQYF
v_gene: TRBV6-5
j_gene: TRBJ2-7
abundance: -
d_gene: -

CDR3nt: TGTGCCAGCAGCCCTTCGGGGGGCACAGATACGCAGTATTTT
CDR3aa: CASSPSGGTDTQYF
v_gene: TRBV7-3
j_gene: TRBJ2-3
abundance: -
d_gene: -

CDR3nt: TGTGCCAGCAGTCCCACCACCCCCACCGGGGATGAGCAGTTCTTC
CDR3aa: CASSPTTPTGDEQFF
v_gene: TRBV27
j_gene: TRBJ2-1
abundance: -
d_gene: -

CDR3nt: TGTGCCAGCAGCTTGGCCGGGGGCACCGGGGAGCTGTTTTTT
CDR3aa: CASSLAGGTGELFF
v_gene: TRBV5-4
j_gene: TRBJ2-2
abundance: -
d_gene: -

CDR3nt: TGTGCCACCTCTCGGACCCGAGCGGTCCATGAGCAGTTCTTC
CDR3aa: CATSRTRAVHEQFF
v_gene: TRBV19
j_gene: TRBJ2-1
abundance: -
d_gene: -

CDR3nt: TGTGCCAGCAGCCGAGGGCCGACAGGGGCTGGAAACACCATATATTTT
CDR3aa: CASSRGPTGAGNTIYF
v_gene: TRBV11-3
j_gene: TRBJ1-3
abundance: -
d_gene: TRBD1

CDR3nt: TGTGCCAGCCGCGACAGGGGGCCCAATCAGCCCCAGCATTTT
CDR3aa: CASRDRGPNQPQHF
v_gene: TRBV2
j_gene: TRBJ1-5
abundance: -
d_gene: TRBD1

CDR3nt: TGCGCCAGCAGAACGGACAGGTCAGGGCCCCAGCATTTT
CDR3aa: CASRTDRSGPQHF
v_gene: TRBV5-1
j_gene: TRBJ1-5
abundance: few
d_gene: TRBD1

CDR3nt: TGTGCCAGCAGCTGGGGGGGAGAGACCCAGTACTTC
CDR3aa: CASSWGGETQYF
v_gene: TRBV7-9
j_gene: TRBJ2-5
abundance: -
d_gene: TRBD2

CDR3nt: TGTGCCAGCAGCGAAATAGCGGGTTTCGGGAATGAGCAGTTCTTC
CDR3aa: CASSEIAGFGNEQFF
v_gene: TRBV7-3
j_gene: TRBJ2-1
abundance: -
d_gene: TRBD2

CDR3nt: TGTGCCAGCAGCCCCGGGACAGCGTACTACGAGCAGTACTTC
CDR3aa: CASSPGTAYYEQYF
v_gene: TRBV5-6
j_gene: TRBJ2-7
abundance: -
d_gene: TRBD1

CDR3nt: TGTGCCAGCAGTTACCAGGGACAGGGCCGGTACAATGAGCAGTTCTTC
CDR3aa: CASSYQGQGRYNEQFF
v_gene: TRBV6-2/TRBV6-3
j_gene: TRBJ2-1
abundance: -
d_gene: TRBD1

CDR3nt: TGTGCCAGCAGCTTTCGGGGAGCGAACACTGAAGCTTTCTTT
CDR3aa: CASSFRGANTEAFF
v_gene: TRBV5-5
j_gene: TRBJ1-1
abundance: -
d_gene: -

CDR3nt: TGTGCCACCAGTGAGGATAGGTCTTTCCGGGAGCTGTTTTTT
CDR3aa: CATSEDRSFRELFF
v_gene: TRBV24-1
j_gene: TRBJ2-2
abundance: -
d_gene: -

CDR3nt: TGTGCCAGCAGTTTTTGGGGTCGGGATTATAGCAATCAGCCCCAGCATTTT
CDR3aa: CASSFWGRDYSNQPQHF
v_gene: TRBV28
j_gene: TRBJ1-5
abundance: -
d_gene: -